This T cell receptor (beta chain) was profiled in a study of blood T cell repertoires in COVID-19. The CDR3 runs 18 residues. Germline V gene lookup returns CDR1 LGHNA and CDR2 YNFKEQ. V shed 0 bases, J shed 0 bases, and the junction held 8 bases outside the gene matches. Authors' analysis steps: How many nucleated cells were present was estimated from reference gene primer amplification. Assay: immunoSEQ multiplex PCR; the TCRdb copy retains only in-frame clones and omits some. Clonal size and the V and J genes are those of that table, whereas D and trimming came from the DNA. Of 140,000 to 150,000 clones in the sample, approximately 92% were seen once. This clone was seen just once.

The chain couples TRBV4-2 to TRBJ2-5, with TRBD2 matching 9 bases. This TCR derives from a woman in her sixties with active COVID-19. The sample consisted of peripheral blood. CDR3 nucleotides: TGTGCCAGCAGCCAAGAAGTGATAGCGGGAGCCCACCAAGAGACCCAGTACTTC. This gives the protein CASSQEVIAGAHQETQYF.